This TCR beta chain is from a study of shared clonotypes between healthy human individuals. At a deep level, the assay was run. Original analysis: ImmunoSEQ supplied junction-only sequences lacking quality scores, so filtering was different. Using immunoSEQ multiplex PCR, the repertoire was profiled, and TCRdb retains in-frame clones only, with some absent. V and J calls and clone size are copied from that table; D and trimming were computed from the DNA. The sample consists of 450,000 to 600,000 clones, 79% of them appearing once. The sample consisted of PBMCs. The sequence was collected from a woman aged 40 to 49 in good health. Some clones in this sample may be carry-over from other donors' samples.

The CDR3 loop is CASSPNRGPAYNEQFF. The DNA of the CDR3 is TGTGCCAGCAGTCCTAACAGGGGGCCTGCTTACAATGAGCAGTTCTTC. The V gene is TRBV28, the J gene TRBJ2-1, with 9 bases matching TRBD1. The germline CDR1 and CDR2 sequences are MDHEN and SYDVKM. After removal of 5 bases from V and 4 bases from J, the junction contained 9 bases not matched to a gene. The CDR3 is 16 residues long.